This entry lists 26 T cell receptor beta chains sequenced from one sample in a study of technical replicates of blood from a handful of donors. TCRdb's copy holds only in-frame clones and misses some; the assay was immunoSEQ multiplex PCR. The sample carries 70,000 to 75,000 clones, 95% recorded once. The source material was T cells isolated from PBMCs. The receptors derive from a human donor in good health.

The chain links TRBV7-6 to TRBJ2-1, with a weak D call TRBD2 (6 bases). This CDR3 contains 17 residues. Germline V gene sequence: CDR1 SGHVS, CDR2 FNYEAQ. V gave up 3 bases and J gave up 0 bases, with 15 bases separating them. CDR3 loop: CASSFRGATSSYNEQFF. CDR3 coding DNA: TGTGCCAGCAGCTTTCGCGGGGCCACGAGCTCCTACAATGAGCAGTTCTTC. Filled out from reference TRBV7-6 and TRBJ2-1, the complete variable domain reads GAGVSQSPRYKVTKRGQDVALRCDPISGHVSLYWYRQALGQGPEFLTYFNYEAQQDKSGLPNDRFSAERPEGSISTLTIQRTEQRDSAMYRCASSFRGATSSYNEQFFGPGTRLTVL.

DNA for the CDR3: TGTGCCATCGCCCCAGGGTTGGAAAGCTACACCTTC. This sequence encodes CAIAPGLESYTF. The chain recombines TRBV10-3 with TRBJ1-2; a possible D gene is TRBD1 (5 bases). Trimming took off 8 bases at V and 9 bases at J, with 16 bases between the two ends. The CDR3 totals 12 residues. The germline gives CDR1 ENHRY, CDR2 SYGVKD.

The chain combines TRBV5-4 with TRBJ2-1, with 10 bases fitting TRBD2. Germline values: CDR1 SGHNT, CDR2 YYREEE (reference sequence). Trimming took 4 bases from V and 5 from J; bases not matched to a gene: 6. The CDR3 is 15 residues long. The CDR3 bases are TGTGCCAGCAGCCGACTAGCGGGCCCCGACAATGAGCAGTTCTTC. Translated: CASSRLAGPDNEQFF.

The chain recombines TRBV7-9 with TRBJ1-1; tentatively, D is TRBD1 (5 bases). CDR1 and CDR2 (germline): SEHNR, FQNEAQ (reference sequence). The CDR3 runs 14 residues. V was trimmed by 6 bases and J by 1 base, leaving 12 bases between them. CDR3 sequence reads: CASRSGHRNTEAFF. The CDR3 DNA reads TGTGCCAGCAGGTCCGGACATCGGAACACTGAAGCTTTCTTT. Full variable domain (outside the CDR3, taken from reference TRBV7-9 and TRBJ1-1): DTGVSQNPRHKITKRGQNVTFRCDPISEHNRLYWYRQTLGQGPEFLTYFQNEAQLEKSRLLSDRFSAERPKGSFSTLEIQRTEQGDSAMYLCASRSGHRNTEAFFGQGTRLTVV.

The chain carries TRBV11-3 and TRBJ1-1; D unclear. V was clipped by 1 base and J by 8 bases, with 11 bases between them. CDR3 length equals 13 residues. Germline CDR1 reads SGHNT; CDR2 reads YENEEA. The chain's CDR3 is CASSLGADREAFF. DNA of the CDR3: TGTGCCAGCAGCTTAGGGGCAGATCGGGAAGCTTTCTTT.

This clone was seen a handful of times. The V call is TRBV19, the J call TRBJ1-1, with D perhaps TRBD1 (5 bases). V lost 8 bases and J lost 11, with 12 bases in between. The CDR3 is 10 residues long. CDR1 is LNHDA and CDR2 is SQIVND in the germline V gene (reference sequence). CDR3 amino acids: CASRGTAAFF. CDR3 DNA: TGTGCCAGTCGGGGGACTGCCGCTTTCTTT.

This clone has just a few counts. The V call is TRBV10-2, the J call TRBJ1-5, with D unclear. CDR3 length: 15 amino acids. V was shortened by 7 bases and J by 0 bases, with 13 bases between the two germline ends. Germline V CDR1 and CDR2: WSHSY, SAAADI. CDR3 loop: CASTKGGYSNQPQHF. The CDR3, as DNA: TGCGCCAGCACCAAGGGAGGGTATAGCAATCAGCCCCAGCATTTT.

This clone was seen a single time. The chain couples TRBV25-1 to TRBJ2-7, with 10 bases that match TRBD1. The germline CDR1 and CDR2 sequences are MGHDK and SYGVNS. The CDR3 is 14 residues long. The junction had 2 bases not matched to a gene; V was cut back by 4 bases and J by 2 bases. The CDR3 region has the DNA TGTGCCAGCAGTGGGACAGGGGGTCCCTACGAGCAGTACTTC. Amino acids: CASSGTGGPYEQYF.

V usage is TRBV28 and J usage is TRBJ2-3; 7 bases map to TRBD1. CDR3 size: 14 residues. The V segment lost 4 bases and the J segment 2 bases; nucleotides outside the gene matches: 3. Germline CDR1 MDHEN, CDR2 SYDVKM. CDR3 loop: CASSSGGATDTQYF. As DNA, the CDR3 is TGTGCCAGCAGTTCAGGGGGAGCCACAGATACGCAGTATTTT.

The rearrangement links TRBV28 to TRBJ1-1, with 7 bases identical to TRBD1. The CDR3 is 14 residues long. V was clipped by 10 bases and J by 2 bases; unmatched bases: 10. Germline V gene lookup returns CDR1 MDHEN and CDR2 SYDVKM. The CDR3 reads CATSQGDVNTEAFF. The CDR3 DNA reads TGTGCCACCAGCCAGGGGGACGTTAACACTGAAGCTTTCTTT. Supplemented by reference TRBV28 and TRBJ1-1, the full variable domain reads DVKVTQSSRYLVKRTGEKVFLECVQDMDHENMFWYRQDPGLGLRLIYFSYDVKMKEKGDIPEGYSVSREKKERFSLILESASTNQTSMYLCATSQGDVNTEAFFGQGTRLTVV.

V is TRBV23-1 and J is TRBJ2-5, with 9 bases aligning to TRBD2. TRBV23-1 is flagged as an ORF with uncertain function. V trimming: 2 bases; J trimming: 3 bases; junction bases outside the gene matches: 10. The CDR3 is made up of 17 amino acids. The CDR3 DNA follows: TGCGCCAGCAGTCAAACGCGGGGGGGAGGGCGGAAAGAGACCCAGTACTTC. It is translated as CASSQTRGGGRKETQYF.

Turning to this clone: The same CDR3 is also encoded by other DNA sequences in this sample. The chain has TRBV5-1 and TRBJ2-5, with 9 bases matching TRBD2. Germline V gene data show CDR1 as SGHRS and CDR2 as YFSETQ. J was trimmed by 1 base and V by 2 bases; bases with no gene match: 0. The CDR3 covers 14 residues. The DNA for the CDR3 is TGCGCCAGCAGCTTAGCGGGAGGCCAAGAGACCCAGTACTTC. Protein: CASSLAGGQETQYF.

The V gene is TRBV7-8, the J gene TRBJ2-1; 10 bases line up with TRBD2. This CDR3 region has 15 residues. V trimming: 7 bases; J trimming: 3 bases; junction bases outside the gene matches: 6. Germline V gives CDR1 SGHVS, CDR2 FQNEAQ. CDR3 DNA: TGTGCCAGCATCAAATTAGCGGGAGGCTACAATGAGCAGTTCTTC. Amino acids: CASIKLAGGYNEQFF.

The chain has TRBV5-4 and TRBJ1-1; D remains ambiguous. Germline V gene lookup returns CDR1 SGHNT and CDR2 YYREEE (reference sequence). The CDR3 is 17 residues long. Deletions cut 6 bases from V and 2 bases from J, with 23 bases between. CDR3 sequence reads: CASTFSLPEALNTEAFF. Written as DNA, the CDR3 is TGTGCCAGCACCTTTTCACTACCAGAGGCCCTAAACACTGAAGCTTTCTTT.

The rearrangement joins TRBV5-4 to TRBJ2-5; D is undetermined. V shed 5 bases and J shed 2 bases, with 13 bases lying between them. The CDR3 totals 14 residues. The germline V gene encodes CDR1 SGHNT and CDR2 YYREEE (reference sequence). The CDR3 DNA sequence: TGTGCCAGCAGGTTCACCGGGTCTCAAGAGACCCAGTACTTC. Amino acids: CASRFTGSQETQYF.

The chain combines TRBV27 with TRBJ2-7; 12 bases align to TRBD1. The CDR3 runs to 15 residues. Germline CDR1 reads MNHEY; CDR2 reads SMNVEV (reference sequence). The junction had 6 bases not matched to a gene; V was cut back by 6 bases and J by 3 bases. The chain's CDR3 is CASRTGTGGYYEQYF. In DNA, the CDR3 is TGTGCCAGCAGGACCGGGACAGGGGGCTACTACGAGCAGTACTTC.

The chain couples TRBV4-1 to TRBJ2-5, with TRBD1 identical over 9 bases. The CDR3 consists of 15 residues. J was trimmed by 5 bases and V by 1 base; bases with no gene match: 5. The germline V gene encodes CDR1 MGHRA and CDR2 YSYEKL. DNA for the CDR3: TGCGCCAGCAGCCAAGGGGACAGGGATCGGGAGACCCAGTACTTC. This gives the protein CASSQGDRDRETQYF.

The J gene is TRBJ2-7, the V gene TRBV6-5, with 10 bases matching TRBD1. Trimming removed 0 bases from V and 7 bases from J; junction bases left unmatched: 6. The germline V gene has CDR1 MNHEY and CDR2 SVGAGI. CDR3 size: 15 residues. The CDR3 DNA sequence: TGTGCCAGCAGTTACTCCCGGGACAGGGGTGGTGAGCAGTACTTC. Protein sequence: CASSYSRDRGGEQYF.

The gene calls are TRBV5-1 and TRBJ1-2; no clear D gene. Germline CDR1 reads SGHRS; CDR2 reads YFSETQ. Trimming left V 4 bases short and J 2 bases short, with 21 bases between. The CDR3 contains 17 residues. DNA for the CDR3: TGCGCCAGCAGCCTAGGACGGACTCTCAACCCAAACTATGGCTACACCTTC. Translation gives CASSLGRTLNPNYGYTF.

The rearrangement joins TRBV28 to TRBJ2-3; the D gene is possibly TRBD2 (7 bases). The CDR3 is 19 amino acids. From germline, CDR1 is MDHEN and CDR2 SYDVKM. V gave up 3 bases and J gave up 1 base, with 23 bases separating them. CDR3 sequence (DNA): TGTGCCAGCAGTTTCTTTTTTCGGGGGGCCAGTAAAGGCACAGATACGCAGTATTTT. Protein: CASSFFFRGASKGTDTQYF.

This chain connects TRBV27 to TRBJ2-7; TRBD1 aligns across 10 bases. The CDR3 is 16 residues long. V dropped 4 bases and J dropped 0; count of bases not matched to a gene: 6. The germline gives CDR1 MNHEY, CDR2 SMNVEV (reference sequence). The CDR3 region is CASSSLDRGNSYEQYF. In DNA, the CDR3 is TGTGCCAGCAGTTCGTTGGACAGGGGGAACTCCTACGAGCAGTACTTC.

This sequence joins TRBV6-5 and TRBJ2-7; TRBD1 agrees at 10 bases. V shed 5 bases and J 4 bases; nucleotides not matched to a gene: 8. CDR3 length: 15 amino acids. Germline CDR1 MNHEY, CDR2 SVGAGI. CDR3 region: CASSRRTGGVYEQYF. CDR3 nucleotide sequence: TGTGCCAGCAGTCGAAGGACAGGGGGGGTATACGAGCAGTACTTC.

This chain joins TRBV7-8 and TRBJ2-1; a possible D gene is TRBD2 (6 bases). Trimming removed 2 bases at V and 2 bases at J, with 10 bases between. The CDR3 contains 15 residues. Germline CDR1 reads SGHVS; CDR2 reads FQNEAQ. CDR3 residues: CASSLREITYNEQFF. In DNA, the CDR3 is TGTGCCAGCAGCTTACGGGAGATCACCTACAATGAGCAGTTCTTC.

The J gene is TRBJ2-1, the V gene TRBV13, with TRBD2 matching 13 bases. The CDR3 spans 19 residues. The germline V gene has CDR1 PRHDT and CDR2 FYEKMQ (reference sequence). Trimming removed 5 bases from V and 8 bases from J; junction bases left unmatched: 18. The CDR3 is CASSPGLAGAIRGRYEQFF. The DNA of the CDR3 is TGTGCCAGCAGCCCAGGACTAGCGGGAGCCATACGGGGGAGATATGAGCAGTTCTTC.

The rearrangement uses TRBV28 and TRBJ2-1, with 7 bases aligning to TRBD1. Germline V gene lookup returns CDR1 MDHEN and CDR2 SYDVKM. The CDR3 contains 16 residues. J lost 4 bases, V lost 5 bases, and 11 bases had no gene match. The CDR3 protein is CASSNPSGGAYNEQFF. CDR3 in DNA: TGTGCCAGCAGTAATCCGTCAGGGGGAGCTTACAATGAGCAGTTCTTC.

The rearrangement uses TRBV30 and TRBJ1-2, with a tentative D call TRBD1 (5 bases). Germline assignment: CDR1 GTSNPN and CDR2 SVGIG (reference sequence). Trimming left V 0 bases short and J 2 bases short, with 7 bases between. CDR3 length: 13 residues. In DNA, the CDR3 is TGTGCCTGGAGTGTAAACAGGAACTATGGCTACACCTTC. As protein: CAWSVNRNYGYTF.